This T cell receptor beta chain was found in a study of T cells in localized non-small cell lung cancer (dated by TCRdb to about 2020). Study-level background: T cell repertoires of 236 early-stage NSCLC patients were analyzed, with tumors being compared against uninvolved tumor-adjacent lungs. The cohort comprised under 250 treatment-naïve NSCLC patients with resected, localized lung tumors. The mean age of the NSCLC patients was about 67 years, with about 130 men and around 110 women.

Note on this clone: The target of this receptor is not known. The sample holds no much larger clone one base away, and base qualities are not on file.

At diagnosis, peripheral blood, uninvolved tumor-adjacent lung and tumor were collected and stored as a combination of fresh-frozen and FFPE material. For TCR repertoire profiling, blood samples were analyzed as peripheral blood mononuclear cells. The germline V gene supplies CDR1 MGHRA and CDR2 YSYEKL. Reading from cysteine to phenylalanine, the CDR3 counts 17 amino acids. The DNA shown is the 51-base CDR3, in frame from base 1. V is reduced by 3 bases and J by 1 base, leaving a spacing of 18 bases between them. Results the study describes overall, beyond this receptor: Because multi-region tumor sequencing was not performed, intratumor heterogeneity could not be ruled out. Uninvolved tumor-adjacent lung showed the highest T cell clonality, higher than tumor, which suggests more focused antigenic responses in the uninvolved tumor-adjacent lung. Of the top 100 tumor clones, a median of approximately 60 were detected in paired uninvolved adjacent lung; roughly 29 were also among that lung's top 100. Since the design was exploratory, TCR variables were selected using unadjusted p-values with no false-discovery rate correction. Higher blood T cell density associated with longer overall survival, while higher adjacent-lung clonality associated with shorter survival.

TCR beta CDR3 regions were sequenced from DNA using the immunoSEQ Assay. From the authors' description of their analysis: T cell density was computed as TCR beta template counts normalized to usable DNA estimated by amplifying housekeeping genes. Richness was estimated using the preseqR package, with extrapolation to 400,000 templates for PBMC samples and to 120,000 templates for tissue samples. Clonality was defined as one minus Pielou's evenness. Tissue-enriched TCRs were identified by differential abundance testing using productive amino-acid clonotypes, minimum total count 5 and alpha 0.1. The Jaccard Index and the Morisita Overlap Index were used to measure how much the repertoires overlapped between compartments. GLIPH clustered TCR beta CDR3s with public tetramer-defined viral CDR3s; viral motifs required at least three viral sequences plus V-gene enrichment. TCRdb limited this immuneACCESS table to in-frame rearrangements with V and J called. A share of clones is missing; checked studies link under half to unresolved V genes, and the rest is unexplained. V and J calls and clone size are those listed in that table; D and trimming were worked out from the DNA. The sample profile shows 25,000 or so clones; approximately 86% of them were found once. The ten largest clonotypes hold roughly 13% of the sample.

The source was peripheral blood, collected before any cancer treatment. This clonotype was sampled from a female donor at least 60 years old with stage I lung adenocarcinoma. The receptor chain draws on TRBV4-1 and TRBJ1-1; the D gene is possibly TRBD1, with 5 bases matching. The nucleotides are TGCGCCAGCAGCCACTTGTTTTCCTCTAGGGGGAACACTGAAGCTTTCTTT. Its protein is CASSHLFSSRGNTEAFF.